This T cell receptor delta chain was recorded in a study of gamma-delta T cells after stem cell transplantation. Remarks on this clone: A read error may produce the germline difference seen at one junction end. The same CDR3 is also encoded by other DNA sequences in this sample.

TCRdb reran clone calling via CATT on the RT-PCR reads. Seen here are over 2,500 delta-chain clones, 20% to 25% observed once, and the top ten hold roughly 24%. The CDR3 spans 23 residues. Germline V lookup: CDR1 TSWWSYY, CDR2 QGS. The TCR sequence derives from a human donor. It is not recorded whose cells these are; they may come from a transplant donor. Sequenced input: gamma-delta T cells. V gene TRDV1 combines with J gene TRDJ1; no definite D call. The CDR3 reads CALGELLPHLVEHTTPYTDKLIF. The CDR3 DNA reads TGTGCTCTTGGGGAACTTCTCCCTCACCTAGTGGAGCATACAACCCCGTACACCGATAAACTTATCTTT.